Detailed here is one T cell receptor beta chain. The data stem from a study of blood T cell repertoires in COVID-19. Germline-derived CDR1 and CDR2 are SGHRS and YFSETQ. The CDR3 covers 14 residues. V was pared by 4 bases and J by 5 bases, with 6 bases of the junction left unmatched. Here immunoSEQ multiplex PCR was the method, and the copy in TCRdb shows in-frame clones only, minus some. The sample consists of approximately 150,000 clones, roughly 85% of them appearing once. The material sequenced was PBMCs or T cells enriched from blood (not recorded which). The chain is built from TRBV5-1 and TRBJ2-7; 10 positions agree with TRBD1. The receptor was derived from a man aged 55 to 70 who had recovered from COVID-19. In DNA form, the CDR3 reads TGCGCCAGCAGCCTCGGGACAGGGGTAGACGAGCAGTACTTC. Amino acids: CASSLGTGVDEQYF.